This T cell receptor (beta chain) was sequenced for a study of cytomegalovirus exposure and HLA in healthy donors. Study-wide results and limits: A later examination showed that TCR association rates differed by HLA locus, with DRB1 most and HLA-C fewest. Productive rates of about 90% or about 30% were seen for most TCR beta V segments in an earlier analysis.

Primers included in the PCR were 60 Vbeta and 13 Jbeta primers. Data came from immunoSEQ multiplex PCR; TCRdb stores just in-frame clones and leaves some out. The repertoire holds 130,000 to 150,000 clones, with roughly 77% as singletons. To note about this clone: Its antigen is undetermined.

The CDR3 extends over 15 amino acids. The V end was cut by 0 bases, the J end by 2 bases, with 5 bases between. Germline CDR1 is SGHVS and CDR2 is FNYEAQ. The sequencing input was PBMCs. V is TRBV7-6 and J is TRBJ1-6; D is uncertain. This sequence was found in a female donor in good health and CMV-seronegative. The CDR3: CASSLAAAYNSPLHF. Here the CDR3 DNA reads TGTGCCAGCAGCTTAGCGGCTGCCTATAATTCACCCCTCCACTTT. The complete variable domain, with remaining parts taken from reference TRBV7-6 and TRBJ1-6, reads GAGVSQSPRYKVTKRGQDVALRCDPISGHVSLYWYRQALGQGPEFLTYFNYEAQQDKSGLPNDRFSAERPEGSISTLTIQRTEQRDSAMYRCASSLAAAYNSPLHFGNGTRLTVT.